This T cell receptor beta chain was recovered during a study of T-cell reconstitution after alpha-beta-depleted transplantation in children. General observations from the study: A year post-transplant, T-cell counts and diversity derived mostly from newly produced T cells. Approximately two months post-transplant, alpha-beta T cells reportedly originated from several hundred expanded graft clones. After transplant, high TCRbeta diversity at day 60 in some patients arose from surviving recipient T cells and thymic progenitors.

Preparation of the TCRbeta library involved a method that used unique molecular identifiers. MiXCR, run by TCRdb on the PCR reads, gives a single entry per CDR3 protein. The sample holds hundreds of thousands of distinct CDR3 sequences, roughly a tenth seen once. In its sample, this clonotype was seen many times. Its specificity is unknown. Sample: PBMCs, taken before TCRalphabeta/CD19-depleted stem cell transplant. This sequence was found in a boy under three years old with acute myeloid leukemia, due to receive a stem cell transplant.

CDR3 sequence reads: CASSYGYRGQKTPLHF. CDR3 bases: TGTGCCAGCAGTTATGGCTACAGGGGGCAGAAGACACCCCTCCACTTT. The V gene is TRBV12-3 or TRBV12-4, the J gene TRBJ1-6, with TRBD1 matching over 9 bases. The CDR3 has 16 residues. Trimming cost V 4 bases and J 11 bases; bases outside gene matches: 12.